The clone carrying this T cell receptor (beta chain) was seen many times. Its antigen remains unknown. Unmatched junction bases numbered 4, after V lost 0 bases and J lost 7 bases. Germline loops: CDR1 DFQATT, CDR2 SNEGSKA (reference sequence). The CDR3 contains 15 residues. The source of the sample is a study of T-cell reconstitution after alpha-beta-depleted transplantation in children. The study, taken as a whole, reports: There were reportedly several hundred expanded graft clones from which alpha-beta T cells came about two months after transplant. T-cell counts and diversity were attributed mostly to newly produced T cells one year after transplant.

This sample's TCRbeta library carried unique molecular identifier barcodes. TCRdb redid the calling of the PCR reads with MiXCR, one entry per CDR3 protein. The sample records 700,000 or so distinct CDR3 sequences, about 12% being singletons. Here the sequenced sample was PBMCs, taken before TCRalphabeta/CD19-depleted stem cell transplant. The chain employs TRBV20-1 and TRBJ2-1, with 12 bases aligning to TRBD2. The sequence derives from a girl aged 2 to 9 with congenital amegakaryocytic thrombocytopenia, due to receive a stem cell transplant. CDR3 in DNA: TGCAGTGCTAGAGATAGGGGGACTAGCGGGAATGAGCAGTTCTTC. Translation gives CSARDRGTSGNEQFF.